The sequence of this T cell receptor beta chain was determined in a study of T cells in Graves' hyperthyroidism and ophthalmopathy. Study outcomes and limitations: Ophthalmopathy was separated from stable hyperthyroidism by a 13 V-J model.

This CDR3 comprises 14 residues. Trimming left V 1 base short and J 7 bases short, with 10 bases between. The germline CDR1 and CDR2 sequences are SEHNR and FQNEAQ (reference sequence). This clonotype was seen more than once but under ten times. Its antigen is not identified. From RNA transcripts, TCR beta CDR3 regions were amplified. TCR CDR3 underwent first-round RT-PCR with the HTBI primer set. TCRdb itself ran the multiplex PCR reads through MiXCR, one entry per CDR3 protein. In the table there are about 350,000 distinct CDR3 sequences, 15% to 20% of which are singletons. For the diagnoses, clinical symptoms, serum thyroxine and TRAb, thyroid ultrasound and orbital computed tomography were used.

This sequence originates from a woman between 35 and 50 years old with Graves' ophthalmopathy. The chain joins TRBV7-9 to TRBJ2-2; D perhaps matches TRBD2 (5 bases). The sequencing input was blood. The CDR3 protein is CASSLVRANGELFF. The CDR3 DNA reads TGTGCCAGCAGCTTAGTGAGGGCCAACGGGGAGCTGTTTTTT.